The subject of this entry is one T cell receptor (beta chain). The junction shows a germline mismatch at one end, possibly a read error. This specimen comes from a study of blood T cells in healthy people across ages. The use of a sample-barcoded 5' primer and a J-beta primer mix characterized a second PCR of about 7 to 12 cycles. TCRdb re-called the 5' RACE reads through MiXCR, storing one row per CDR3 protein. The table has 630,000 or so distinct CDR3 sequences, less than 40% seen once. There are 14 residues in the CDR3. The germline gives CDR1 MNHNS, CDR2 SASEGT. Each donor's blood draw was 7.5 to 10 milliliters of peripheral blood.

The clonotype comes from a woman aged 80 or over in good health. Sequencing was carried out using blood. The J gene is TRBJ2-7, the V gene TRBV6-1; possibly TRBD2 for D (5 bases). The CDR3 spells CASSERRSSYEQDF. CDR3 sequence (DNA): TGTGCCAGCAGTGAACGGAGGAGCTCCTACGAGCAGGACTTC.